The 28 T cell receptor beta chains below come from one sample, sequenced in a study of glioma-infiltrating T cells after dendritic cell vaccination. Only in-frame clones appear in the TCRdb table, and some are missing; sequencing was by immunoSEQ multiplex PCR. The repertoire holds tens of thousands of clones, with under 85% as singletons. Time point denoted: after dendritic cell vaccination, including at tumor progression/relapse. The sequencing here drew on blood, taken after dendritic cell vaccination. The receptors here all came from a human donor with glioblastoma.

DNA for the CDR3: TGTGCCAGTCGACAGGGAAAAGAGACTGAAGCTTTCTTT. Amino acids: CASRQGKETEAFF. The chain couples TRBV6-1 to TRBJ1-1, with 7 bases lining up with TRBD1. CDR3 length: 13 amino acids. Trimming cost V 9 bases and J 5 bases; bases outside gene matches: 9. CDR1 is MNHNS and CDR2 is SASEGT in the germline V gene.

The rearrangement uses TRBV2 and TRBJ1-1; a possible D gene is TRBD1 (5 bases). Germline values: CDR1 SNHLY, CDR2 FYNNEI. The CDR3 loop spans 13 amino acids. The V gene lost 2 bases and the J gene lost 6 bases, with 10 bases spanning the gap. The CDR3 here is CASSEQGFAEAFF. In nucleotides, the CDR3 is TGTGCCAGCAGTGAACAGGGATTCGCTGAAGCTTTCTTT.

The chain couples TRBV9 to TRBJ2-1; weak D call: TRBD2 (7 bases). This CDR3 is 16 amino acids long. Germline-derived CDR1 and CDR2 are SGDLS and YYNGEE. The V and J ends lost 0 bases and 10 bases respectively, with 20 bases between them. The CDR3 sequence is CASSVGLGGRQGEQFF. For the CDR3, the DNA is TGTGCCAGCAGCGTAGGTTTGGGGGGGCGTCAAGGGGAGCAGTTCTTC.

The chain employs TRBV19 and TRBJ2-5; D is uncertain. Germline CDR1 reads LNHDA; CDR2 reads SQIVND (reference sequence). The V end lost 3 bases, the J end lost 2 bases, and 7 bases lay between the germline ends. This CDR3 contains 13 residues. The CDR3 here is CASSIITQETQYF. Written as DNA, the CDR3 is TGTGCCAGTAGTATTATTACTCAAGAGACCCAGTACTTC.

The rearrangement links TRBV1 to TRBJ2-1; the table's TRBD2 call for D was not verified on the DNA. TRBV1 is classified as a pseudogene. This CDR3 contains 15 residues. The CDR3 DNA sequence: TGCACCAGCAGGGTTAGCGGCATTTCCTACAATGAGCAGTTCTTC. Translated, it gives CTSRVSGISYNEQFF.

The V and J genes are TRBV9 and TRBJ2-7, with a possible D match to TRBD1 (6 bases). Germline lookup yields CDR1 SGDLS and CDR2 YYNGEE. The CDR3 has 16 amino acids. The V and J ends lost 7 bases and 0 bases respectively, with 20 bases between them. Here the CDR3 DNA reads TGTGCCAGCGCCTCGGAAGGGGGACGGAGCTCCTACGAGCAGTACTTC. Amino acids: CASASEGGRSSYEQYF.

The sample holds one count of this clone. The chain employs TRBV30 and TRBJ1-4; D unclear. The CDR3 is made up of 15 amino acids. Germline V gene lookup returns CDR1 GTSNPN and CDR2 SVGIG (reference sequence). Deletions cut 4 bases from V and 5 bases from J, with 17 bases between. The CDR3 sequence is CAWTHLADYNEKLFF. CDR3 sequence (DNA): TGTGCCTGGACCCACCTGGCGGACTACAATGAAAAACTGTTTTTT.

The chain joins TRBV5-6 to TRBJ2-5, with D hard to call. The CDR3 sequence is 15 residues long. With 0 bases removed from V and 2 bases from J, the gap between germline ends came to 11 bases. Looked up from germline, CDR1 is SGHDT and CDR2 is YYEEEE. This CDR3 is CASSLGLVGQETQYF. The CDR3 DNA reads TGTGCCAGCAGCTTGGGCCTAGTGGGTCAAGAGACCCAGTACTTC.

In its sample, this clone was seen once. The chain is built from TRBV25-1 and TRBJ2-3, with D maybe TRBD1 (6 bases). Germline CDR1 reads MGHDK; CDR2 reads SYGVNS. The CDR3 has 17 amino acids. The ends were cut back, 4 bases at V and 4 bases at J, with 21 bases in the middle. CDR3 bases: TGTGCCAGCAGTGGACAACCCAGGGGCCTTCTAGCAGATACGCAGTATTTT. Its translation: CASSGQPRGLLADTQYF.

The chain has TRBV18 and TRBJ2-7; 12 bases agree with TRBD2. The V gene end was trimmed by 4 bases and the J gene end by 1 base; junction bases not matched to a gene: 8. CDR3 length: 17 amino acids. In germline, CDR1 is KGHSH, CDR2 LQKENI. The DNA for the CDR3 is TGTGCCAGCTCACTTCGGACTAGCGGGGCCGAATCCTACGAGCAGTACTTC. It codes for CASSLRTSGAESYEQYF.

V gene TRBV7-9 combines with J gene TRBJ1-2, with 8 bases lining up with TRBD1. The CDR3 has 12 amino acids. V trimming: 4 bases; J trimming: 6 bases; junction bases outside the gene matches: 1. The germline CDR1 and CDR2 sequences are SEHNR and FQNEAQ (reference sequence). CDR3 loop: CASSSDRDGYTF. CDR3 nucleotides: TGTGCCAGCAGCTCGGACAGGGATGGCTACACCTTC.

A few counts support this clone. J is TRBJ1-1 and V is TRBV6-1, with 7 bases identical to TRBD1. Germline-derived CDR1 and CDR2 are MNHNS and SASEGT. J lost 3 bases, V lost 6 bases, and 7 bases had no gene match. CDR3 length: 14 amino acids. CDR3 loop: CASRDRAEDTEAFF. The CDR3, as DNA: TGTGCCAGCAGAGACAGGGCGGAGGACACTGAAGCTTTCTTT.

This clone has only a few counts. The chain is built from TRBV4-1 and TRBJ1-6, with unresolved D. CDR1 is MGHRA, CDR2 YSYEKL, per germline. The CDR3 consists of 16 residues. Trimming stripped 0 bases from V and 7 bases from J, with 13 bases between. The CDR3 nucleotides are TGCGCCAGCAGCCAAGAAGTCCAGGTTGGAAATTCACCCCTCCACTTT. Its protein product is CASSQEVQVGNSPLHF.

In this sample, this clone turned up a few times. The chain uses TRBV27 and TRBJ1-1, with 10 bases lining up with TRBD1. Germline loops: CDR1 MNHEY, CDR2 SMNVEV (reference sequence). The length of the CDR3 is 13 residues. The V gene end was trimmed by 6 bases and the J gene end by 6 bases; junction bases not matched to a gene: 4. For the CDR3, the DNA is TGTGCCAGCAGACGGGACAGGGGTTCTGAAGCTTTCTTT. Residues: CASRRDRGSEAFF.

The chain carries TRBV4-1 and TRBJ1-2; no reliable D call. Trimming cost V 0 bases and J 3 bases, with 11 bases left between them. CDR1 is MGHRA and CDR2 is YSYEKL in the germline V gene. The CDR3 totals 15 residues. The CDR3 coding sequence is TGCGCCAGCAGCCAAGATCCCGCGCGGGACTATGGCTACACCTTC. Protein product: CASSQDPARDYGYTF.

The V and J genes are TRBV10-3 and TRBJ2-2; maybe TRBD2 (6 bases). CDR1 ENHRY and CDR2 SYGVKD come from the germline V gene. Trimming stripped 3 bases from V and 0 bases from J, with 17 bases between. This CDR3 is built from 18 residues. The CDR3 reads CAISEGGLSDANTGELFF. CDR3 DNA sequence: TGTGCCATCAGTGAAGGAGGGCTAAGTGACGCGAACACCGGGGAGCTGTTTTTT.

V gene TRBV4-1 combines with J gene TRBJ2-1, with 13 bases aligning to TRBD2. Germline V gene data show CDR1 as MGHRA and CDR2 as YSYEKL. Trimming took 2 bases from V and 5 from J; bases not matched to a gene: 9. The length of the CDR3 is 18 residues. CDR3 protein: CASSQSNTLAGGDNEQFF. Here the CDR3 DNA reads TGCGCCAGCAGCCAATCGAACACACTAGCGGGGGGGGACAATGAGCAGTTCTTC.

This chain joins TRBV6-5 and TRBJ2-3; 7 bases map to TRBD1. In germline, CDR1 is MNHEY, CDR2 SVGAGI. The CDR3 has 13 amino acids. Unmatched junction bases numbered 4, after V lost 6 bases and J lost 4 bases. CDR3 residues: CASRPTGADTQYF. The CDR3 region has the DNA TGTGCCAGCAGACCCACAGGGGCAGATACGCAGTATTTT.

The rearrangement joins TRBV5-6 to TRBJ1-1; TRBD1 agrees at 7 bases. Trimming took 7 bases from V and 0 from J; bases not matched to a gene: 6. This CDR3 is 14 amino acids long. Germline V gene sequence: CDR1 SGHDT, CDR2 YYEEEE. The chain's CDR3 is CASGTANMNTEAFF. CDR3 nucleotides: TGTGCCAGCGGGACAGCGAACATGAACACTGAAGCTTTCTTT.

The genes are TRBV25-1 and TRBJ1-6, with D maybe TRBD1 (6 bases). This CDR3 contains 17 residues. V dropped 2 bases and J dropped 7 bases, with 18 bases sitting between them. CDR1 MGHDK and CDR2 SYGVNS come from the germline V gene. The CDR3 loop is CASSEGVGQGYNSPLHF. The CDR3 DNA sequence: TGTGCCAGCAGTGAAGGGGTGGGTCAGGGGTACAATTCACCCCTCCACTTT.

The chain combines TRBV5-1 with TRBJ1-1; perhaps TRBD1 as D (5 bases). V shed 0 bases and J shed 1 base, with 13 bases lying between them. The CDR3 has 16 amino acids. Germline assignment: CDR1 SGHRS and CDR2 YFSETQ. As DNA, the CDR3 is TGCGCCAGCAGCTTGGGGACGGGGGTACAGAACACTGAAGCTTTCTTT. It translates to CASSLGTGVQNTEAFF.

The chain couples TRBV5-4 to TRBJ2-1; no clear D. This CDR3 is built from 16 residues. Trimming stripped 0 bases from V and 4 bases from J, with 14 bases between. Per the germline V gene, CDR1 is SGHNT and CDR2 is YYREEE (reference sequence). Here the CDR3 reads CASSLAEVVGYNEQFF. The CDR3 DNA follows: TGTGCCAGCAGCTTGGCTGAGGTCGTGGGTTACAATGAGCAGTTCTTC.

The chain links TRBV5-6 to TRBJ2-3, with 12 bases aligning to TRBD2. Germline V CDR1 and CDR2: SGHDT, YYEEEE. This CDR3 comprises 18 residues. With 4 bases clipped from V and 4 bases from J, the junction kept 13 bases outside the gene matches. CDR3 bases: TGTGCCAGCAGCCTCGGACCCCCACTAGCGGGGGGTGCAGATACGCAGTATTTT. Translating it yields CASSLGPPLAGGADTQYF.

CDR3 DNA: TGCGCCAGCAGCTTAGGGGGGGGTCAGCCCCAGCATTTT. Protein product: CASSLGGGQPQHF. The V and J genes are TRBV5-1 and TRBJ1-5; perhaps TRBD1 as D (6 bases). The CDR3 contains 13 residues. Between the trimmed V and J ends, which lost 2 bases and 6 bases, there was a span of 9 bases. Per germline, CDR1 SGHRS and CDR2 YFSETQ.

V is TRBV9 and J is TRBJ1-4; D might be TRBD1 (6 bases). The germline V and J ends were trimmed by 3 bases and 8 bases, with 17 bases remaining between them. The germline CDR1 and CDR2 sequences are SGDLS and YYNGEE. CDR3 length: 15 residues. The CDR3 sequence is CASSAEGGLREKLFF. The CDR3, as DNA: TGTGCCAGCAGCGCCGAGGGGGGGCTACGGGAAAAACTGTTTTTT.

The chain employs TRBV10-3 and TRBJ1-5; 9 bases fit TRBD1. CDR1 is ENHRY and CDR2 is SYGVKD in the germline V gene. This CDR3 has 13 amino acids. Losses at the gene ends were 10 bases for V and 1 base for J; bases not matched to a gene: 2. The CDR3 nucleotides read TGTGCCACCGGGACAGGGAGCAATCAGCCCCAGCATTTT. It yields the protein CATGTGSNQPQHF.

This chain uses TRBV7-2 with TRBJ2-5, with unresolved D. This CDR3 comprises 14 residues. The V gene lost 1 base and the J gene lost 2 bases, with 8 bases spanning the gap. Per germline, CDR1 SGHTA and CDR2 FQGNSA. CDR3 nucleotide sequence: TGTGCCAGCAGCTTAGATGGGCAACAAGAGACCCAGTACTTC. As protein: CASSLDGQQETQYF.

The chain carries TRBV19 and TRBJ1-6; tentatively, D is TRBD1 (6 bases). Per germline, CDR1 LNHDA and CDR2 SQIVND (reference sequence). The CDR3 runs 16 residues. The V end lost 3 bases, the J end lost 4 bases, and 13 bases lay between the germline ends. DNA of the CDR3: TGTGCCAGTAGTATCACAGGGATGGCGTATAATTCACCCCTCCACTTT. Encoded protein: CASSITGMAYNSPLHF.